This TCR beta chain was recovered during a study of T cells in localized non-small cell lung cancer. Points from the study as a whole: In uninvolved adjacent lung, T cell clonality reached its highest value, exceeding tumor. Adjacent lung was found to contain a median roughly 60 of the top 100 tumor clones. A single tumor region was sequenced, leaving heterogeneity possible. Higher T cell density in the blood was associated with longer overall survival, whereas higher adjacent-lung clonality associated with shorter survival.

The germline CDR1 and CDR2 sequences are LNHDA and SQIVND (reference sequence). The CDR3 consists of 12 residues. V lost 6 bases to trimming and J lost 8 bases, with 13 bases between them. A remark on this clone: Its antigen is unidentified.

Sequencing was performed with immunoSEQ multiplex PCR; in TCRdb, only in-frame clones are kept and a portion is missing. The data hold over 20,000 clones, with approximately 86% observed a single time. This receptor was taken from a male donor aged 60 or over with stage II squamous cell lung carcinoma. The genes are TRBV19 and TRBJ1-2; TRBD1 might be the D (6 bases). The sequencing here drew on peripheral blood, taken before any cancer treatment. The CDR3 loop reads CASRSGGGGYTF. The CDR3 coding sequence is TGTGCCAGTAGGTCCGGGGGGGGCGGCTACACCTTC.